A selection of T cell receptor beta chains follows, all from one sample in a study of shared clonotypes between healthy human individuals. The repertoire was sequenced with immunoSEQ multiplex PCR; TCRdb's copy has only in-frame clones and lacks some. The data contain roughly 2,300,000 clones, under 95% of them singletons. Sample: naive CD4+ T cells from PBMCs. The receptor source for this set is a young man in good health. Some clones in this sample may be carry-over from other donors' samples. CDR3s include the opening cysteine and the closing phenylalanine or tryptophan. The D gene is left open where the match is weak. Part of the rows lack a size; the others show once, few, many or a class for expanded clones.

TRBV7-3	-	13	-	TRBJ2-5	TGTGCCAGCAGCCCAGGAGGGCTAAAGACCCAGTACTTC	CASSPGGLKTQYF
TRBV7-9	once	15	TRBD1	TRBJ2-7	TGTGCCAGCAGCTTAGTGGGACAGAACCCTACGAAGCAGTACTTC	CASSLVGQNPTKQYF
TRBV14	once	16	-	TRBJ1-2	TGTGCCAGCAGCCCACTGGGGGCCATAGCTAACTATGGCTACACCTTC	CASSPLGAIANYGYTF
TRBV5-1	-	13	TRBD1	TRBJ1-1	TGCGCCAGCAGCGGGACAGGATACACTGAAGCTTTCTTT	CASSGTGYTEAFF
TRBV19	-	14	TRBD1	TRBJ2-4	TGTGCCAGTAAGGACAGGGGCATGAGAAACATTCAGTACTTC	CASKDRGMRNIQYF
TRBV28	-	16	-	TRBJ2-1	TGTGCCAGCAGTGCCATGCTTCCCGGGAGCTCTTATGAGCAGTTCTTC	CASSAMLPGSSYEQFF
TRBV18	once	16	-	TRBJ2-1	TGTGCCAGCTCACCTTTAATAGTATCGTCCTACAATGAGCAGTTCTTC	CASSPLIVSSYNEQFF
TRBV29-1	-	15	TRBD1	TRBJ2-1	TGCAGCGTTGAGGGGGACAGGGGGTTTTACAATGAGCAGTTCTTC	CSVEGDRGFYNEQFF
TRBV20-1	-	11	-	TRBJ2-3	TGCAGTGGGTCGATGGGAGATACGCAGTATTTT	CSGSMGDTQYF
TRBV28	once	16	-	TRBJ2-3	TGTGCCAGCAGTTTATGGACAGGTTTTTGGGCAGATACGCAGTATTTT	CASSLWTGFWADTQYF
TRBV6-5	-	13	-	TRBJ1-1	TGTGCCAGCAGTCTCAGCGGGAACACTGAAGCTTTCTTT	CASSLSGNTEAFF